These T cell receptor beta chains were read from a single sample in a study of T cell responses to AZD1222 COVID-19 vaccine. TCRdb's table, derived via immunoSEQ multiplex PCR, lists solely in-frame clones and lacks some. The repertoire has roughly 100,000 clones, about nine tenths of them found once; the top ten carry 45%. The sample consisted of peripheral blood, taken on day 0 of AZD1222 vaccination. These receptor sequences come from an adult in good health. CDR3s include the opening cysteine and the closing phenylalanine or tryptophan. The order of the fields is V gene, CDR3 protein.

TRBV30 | CACRNSYNSPLHF
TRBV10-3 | CAISEGAVGEQYF
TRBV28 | CASRIGPQTGQYF
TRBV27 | CASSSTSGISYEQYF
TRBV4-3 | CASSQEETGFSWDTEAFF
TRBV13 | CASSFLGQVNYGYTF
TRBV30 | CAWSVQLGYGYTF
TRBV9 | CASSETFEGVNYGYTF
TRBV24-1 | CATSDHPGQGRSGELFF
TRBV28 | CASSAPRAGGTSGANVLTF
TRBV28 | CASSLFVRNSTGDATYEQYF
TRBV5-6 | CASSLGPNSYEQYF
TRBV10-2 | CASKRASNTEAFF
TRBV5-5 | CASSLSGNLGEQYF
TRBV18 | CASSQTSGLQETQYF
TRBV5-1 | CASSLGGAGGSYEQYF
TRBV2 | CASMNSEANTGELFF
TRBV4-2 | CASSQDFRVAHRGGAATNEKLFF
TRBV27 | CASSPWTDYNEQFF
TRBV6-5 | CASSQPGAARTEAFF
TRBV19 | CASSKPGQGGNEQFF
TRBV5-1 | CATRRGVDYGYTF
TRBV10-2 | CASRDNLQETQYF